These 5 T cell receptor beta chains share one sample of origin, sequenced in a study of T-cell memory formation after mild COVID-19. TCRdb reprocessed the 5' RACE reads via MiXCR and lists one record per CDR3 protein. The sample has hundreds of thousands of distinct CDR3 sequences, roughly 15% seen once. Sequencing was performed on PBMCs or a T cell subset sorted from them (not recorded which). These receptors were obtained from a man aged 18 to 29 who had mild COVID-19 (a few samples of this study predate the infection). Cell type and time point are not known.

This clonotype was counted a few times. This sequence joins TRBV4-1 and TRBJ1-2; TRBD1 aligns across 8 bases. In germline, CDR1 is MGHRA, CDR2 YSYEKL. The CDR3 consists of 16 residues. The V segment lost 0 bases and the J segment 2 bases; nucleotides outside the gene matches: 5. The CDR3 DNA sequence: TGCGCCAGCAGCCAAGATTTGGCAGGGGGCAACTATGGCTACACCTTC. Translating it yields CASSQDLAGGNYGYTF.

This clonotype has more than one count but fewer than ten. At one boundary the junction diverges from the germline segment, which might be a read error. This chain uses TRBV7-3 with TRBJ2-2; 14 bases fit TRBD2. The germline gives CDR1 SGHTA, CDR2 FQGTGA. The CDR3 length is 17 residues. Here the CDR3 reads CDSSNGLAGGNTGELFF. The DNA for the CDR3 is TGTGACAGCAGCAACGGACTAGCGGGGGGAAACACCGGGGAGCTGTTTTTT.

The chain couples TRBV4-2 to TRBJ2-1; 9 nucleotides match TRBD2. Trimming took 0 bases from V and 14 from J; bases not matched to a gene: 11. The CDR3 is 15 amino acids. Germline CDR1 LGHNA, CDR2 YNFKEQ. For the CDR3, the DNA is TGTGCCAGCAGCCAAGATCCCGGGCTAGCGGGGTACGAGTTCTTC. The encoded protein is CASSQDPGLAGYEFF.

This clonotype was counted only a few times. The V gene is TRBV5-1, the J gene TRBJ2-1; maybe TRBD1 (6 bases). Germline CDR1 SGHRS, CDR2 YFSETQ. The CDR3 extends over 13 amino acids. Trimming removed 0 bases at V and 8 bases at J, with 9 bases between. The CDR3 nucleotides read TGCGCCAGCAGCTTGGGGACAGTCGATGAGCAGTTCTTC. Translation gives CASSLGTVDEQFF.

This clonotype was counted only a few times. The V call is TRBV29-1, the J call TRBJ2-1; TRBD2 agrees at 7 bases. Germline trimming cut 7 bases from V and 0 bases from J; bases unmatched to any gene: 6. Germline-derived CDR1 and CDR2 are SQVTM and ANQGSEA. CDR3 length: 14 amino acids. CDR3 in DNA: TGCAGCGGAAGCGGGATTCCCTCCTACAATGAGCAGTTCTTC. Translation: CSGSGIPSYNEQFF.